Presented here are 32 T cell receptor beta chains from one specimen sequenced in a study of shared clonotypes between healthy human individuals. Generated by immunoSEQ multiplex PCR, the TCRdb table keeps only in-frame clones and is missing some. The profile shows more than 900,000 clones, 70% to 80% of them singletons. The sample comprised memory CD4+ T cells from PBMCs. The sample's subset: CD45RA-negative fraction. The receptors originated from a man younger than 30 in good health. Some clones in this sample may be carry-over from other donors' samples.

This clone was found a few times. The chain couples TRBV5-4 to TRBJ1-2, with D possibly TRBD1 on 5 matching bases. The germline V gene encodes CDR1 SGHNT and CDR2 YYREEE (reference sequence). Trimming removed 4 bases from V and 7 bases from J, with 17 bases in between. CDR3 length equals 14 residues. CDR3 region: CASSPEAGGSGYTF. CDR3 coding DNA: TGTGCCAGCAGCCCCGAAGCCGGGGGAAGTGGCTACACCTTC.

As DNA, the CDR3 is TGTGCCAGCAGGAAAGGGGCGGGGGTACACTACGAGCAGTACTTC. Protein: CASRKGAGVHYEQYF. The chain recombines TRBV27 with TRBJ2-7, with TRBD2 identical over 7 bases. CDR1 and CDR2 (germline): MNHEY, SMNVEV (reference sequence). V lost 6 bases and J lost 3; bases outside the gene matches: 11. The CDR3 is 15 residues long.

The V call is TRBV30, the J call TRBJ1-4; D unresolved. The germline V gene has CDR1 GTSNPN and CDR2 SVGIG (reference sequence). V was pared by 2 bases and J by 0 bases, with 7 bases between. CDR3 length: 14 amino acids. Here the CDR3 DNA reads TGTGCCTGGAGTTACACAGCAACTAATGAAAAACTGTTTTTT. This translates into CAWSYTATNEKLFF.

About this clone itself: Other DNA sequences within the sample encode an identical CDR3. The CDR3 DNA reads as TGCGCCAGCAGCGGACAGGGGTCAGATACGCAGTATTTT. It specifies CASSGQGSDTQYF. This chain connects TRBV5-1 to TRBJ2-3, with TRBD1 matching 9 bases. J lost 4 bases, V lost 4 bases, and 1 base had no gene match. Germline V gene sequence: CDR1 SGHRS, CDR2 YFSETQ. The CDR3 has 13 residues.

The CDR3 protein is CASSFGRADTQYF. The CDR3 DNA reads TGTGCCAGCAGCTTTGGCAGGGCGGATACGCAGTATTTT. The V gene is TRBV5-6, the J gene TRBJ2-3; D perhaps matches TRBD1 (5 bases). Per germline, CDR1 SGHDT and CDR2 YYEEEE. Trimming left V 2 bases short and J 6 bases short, with 10 bases between. The CDR3 is 13 amino acids.

With regard to this clone: This CDR3 is also generated by other DNA sequences in the sample. The chain has TRBV2 and TRBJ2-5; D is unclear. This CDR3 is 10 amino acids long. In germline, CDR1 is SNHLY, CDR2 FYNNEI. Between the trimmed V and J ends, which lost 5 bases and 5 bases, there was a span of 3 bases. CDR3 in amino acids: CASSRETQYF. As DNA, the CDR3 is TGTGCCAGCAGTCGGGAGACCCAGTACTTC.

This clone appeared a few times. The chain couples TRBV2 to TRBJ1-5; TRBD1 matches 9 bases. The CDR3 runs to 14 residues. The junction had 5 bases not matched to a gene; V was cut back by 7 bases and J by 4 bases. Germline lookup yields CDR1 SNHLY and CDR2 FYNNEI. Written as DNA, the CDR3 is TGTGCCAGCATCGTCGACAGGGGGAATCAGCCCCAGCATTTT. As protein: CASIVDRGNQPQHF. Complete variable domain (other parts from reference TRBV2 and TRBJ1-5): EPEVTQTPSHQVTQMGQEVILRCVPISNHLYFYWYRQILGQKVEFLVSFYNNEISEKSEIFDDQFSVERPDGSNFTLKIRSTKLEDSAMYFCASIVDRGNQPQHFGDGTRLSIL.

This clone occurred once. V and J are TRBV29-1 and TRBJ2-2; D call uncertain. Trimming stripped 4 bases from V and 6 bases from J, with 12 bases between. The germline CDR1 and CDR2 sequences are SQVTM and ANQGSEA. CDR3 size: 13 residues. The CDR3 loop reads CSVAILGSGELFF. The CDR3 bases are TGCAGCGTTGCGATCTTAGGGTCCGGGGAGCTGTTTTTT.

The chain is built from TRBV5-4 and TRBJ1-2, with 8 bases fitting TRBD1. The CDR3 runs 14 residues. Trimming removed 3 bases from V and 2 bases from J; junction bases left unmatched: 3. Germline assignment: CDR1 SGHNT and CDR2 YYREEE (reference sequence). CDR3 residues: CASSWGQENYGYTF. The CDR3 region has the DNA TGTGCCAGCAGCTGGGGACAGGAGAACTATGGCTACACCTTC.

The chain joins TRBV4-2 to TRBJ1-6, with TRBD1 as a possible D gene (5 bases). CDR1 is LGHNA and CDR2 is YNFKEQ in the germline V gene. This CDR3 spans 18 amino acids. The germline V and J ends were trimmed by 5 bases and 0 bases, with 17 bases remaining between them. CDR3 nucleotide sequence: TGTGCCAGCAGCATCCGGGACCGTCTCAGCTCCTATAATTCACCCCTCCACTTT. Its protein is CASSIRDRLSSYNSPLHF.

The chain has TRBV28 and TRBJ2-7, with D perhaps matching TRBD1 (6 bases). Germline V gene lookup returns CDR1 MDHEN and CDR2 SYDVKM. The CDR3 length is 14 residues. Trimming took off 7 bases at V and 6 bases at J, with 19 bases between the two ends. DNA for the CDR3: TGTGCCAGCACCCTGGGGGCAGGGATCACCGAGCAGTACTTC. As protein: CASTLGAGITEQYF.

This chain connects TRBV9 to TRBJ2-1, with D uncertain. With 4 bases removed from V and 4 bases from J, the gap between germline ends came to 6 bases. CDR3 length: 12 amino acids. Germline V gene sequence: CDR1 SGDLS, CDR2 YYNGEE. The CDR3: CASSPSYNEQFF. For the CDR3, the DNA is TGTGCCAGCAGCCCTTCTTACAATGAGCAGTTCTTC.

This clone was detected many times. The genes are TRBV2 and TRBJ2-5; D is uncertain. The ends were cut back, 4 bases at V and 5 bases at J, with 8 bases in the middle. The CDR3 is 12 amino acids. Germline assignment: CDR1 SNHLY and CDR2 FYNNEI. CDR3 protein: CASSAEEETQYF. The CDR3 DNA follows: TGTGCCAGCAGTGCTGAGGAGGAGACCCAGTACTTC.

This clone came up a few times. The CDR3 bases are TGTGCCACCCAGACAGTCACAGATACGCAGTATTTT. Its protein product is CATQTVTDTQYF. The chain is built from TRBV7-8 and TRBJ2-3; possible D gene TRBD1, 5 bases. V lost 10 bases to trimming and J lost 2 bases, with 10 bases between them. Germline V CDR1 and CDR2: SGHVS, FQNEAQ. There are 12 residues in the CDR3. The variable domain in full, completed from reference TRBV7-8 and TRBJ2-3, reads GAGVSQSPRYKVAKRGQDVALRCDPISGHVSLFWYQQALGQGPEFLTYFQNEAQLDKSGLPSDRFFAERPEGSVSTLKIQRTQQEDSAVYLCATQTVTDTQYFGPGTRLTVL.

This chain uses TRBV4-2 with TRBJ1-2; the D gene is possibly TRBD1 (5 bases). This CDR3 region has 15 residues. Germline V lookup: CDR1 LGHNA, CDR2 YNFKEQ. The V end lost 0 bases, the J end lost 6 bases, and 14 bases lay between the germline ends. CDR3 DNA: TGTGCCAGCAGCCAAGAGGACACTCTTAGGAATGGCTACACCTTC. As protein: CASSQEDTLRNGYTF.

J is TRBJ2-1 and V is TRBV10-1, with unresolved D. The ends were cut back, 2 bases at V and 10 bases at J, with 15 bases in the middle. There are 14 residues in the CDR3. Germline lookup yields CDR1 WNHNN and CDR2 SYGVQD (reference sequence). The CDR3 DNA reads as TGCGCCAGCAGTGAGAGGGCCTGGCGGCACGAGCAGTTCTTC. This gives the protein CASSERAWRHEQFF.

V and J are TRBV5-1 and TRBJ2-2; 11 bases map to TRBD2. Per the germline V gene, CDR1 is SGHRS and CDR2 is YFSETQ. This CDR3 has 18 residues. The V and J ends lost 4 bases and 0 bases, in that order; junction bases with no gene match: 8. The CDR3 DNA reads as TGCGCCAGCAGCGGGACTAGCGGAGACCCAACGAACACCGGGGAGCTGTTTTTT. Translating it yields CASSGTSGDPTNTGELFF.

The chain recombines TRBV7-3 with TRBJ2-1, with D unclear. Germline-derived CDR1 and CDR2 are SGHTA and FQGTGA. Trimming took off 5 bases at V and 5 bases at J, with 13 bases between the two ends. The CDR3 sequence is 14 residues long. CDR3 DNA sequence: TGTGCCAGCAGCCCGTCTGGTGCGAACAATGAGCAGTTCTTC. It codes for CASSPSGANNEQFF. Full variable domain (remainder filled in from reference TRBV7-3 and TRBJ2-1): GAGVSQTPSNKVTEKGKYVELRCDPISGHTALYWYRQSLGQGPEFLIYFQGTGAADDSGLPNDRFFAVRPEGSVSTLKIQRTERGDSAVYLCASSPSGANNEQFFGPGTRLTVL.

The rearrangement uses TRBV2 and TRBJ2-5, with TRBD1 matching 8 bases. This CDR3 has 12 residues. The germline CDR1 and CDR2 sequences are SNHLY and FYNNEI. V dropped 10 bases and J dropped 4; count of bases not matched to a gene: 5. The CDR3 nucleotides are TGTGCCACCAGACAGGGGCGAGAGACCCAGTACTTC. Translating it yields CATRQGRETQYF.

The J gene is TRBJ2-7, the V gene TRBV28; unclear D gene. V was cut by 2 bases and J by 0 bases, with 14 bases left in between. This CDR3 contains 16 residues. Germline-derived CDR1 and CDR2 are MDHEN and SYDVKM. CDR3: CASSLGPRASSYEQYF. The CDR3 DNA reads TGTGCCAGCAGTTTAGGGCCTCGGGCGTCCTCCTACGAGCAGTACTTC.

This clone was observed a few times. V usage is TRBV2 and J usage is TRBJ2-3; maybe TRBD1 (6 bases). In germline, CDR1 is SNHLY, CDR2 FYNNEI. The CDR3 contains 14 residues. V shed 6 bases and J shed 2 bases, with 12 bases lying between them. The CDR3 region has the DNA TGTGCCAGCAGCGGGACATCATACACAGATACGCAGTATTTT. Protein product: CASSGTSYTDTQYF.

This CDR3 reads CASSLSRRGIEPQHF. CDR3 bases: TGTGCCAGCAGTTTATCGCGGCGGGGGATTGAGCCCCAGCATTTT. The chain is built from TRBV27 and TRBJ1-5; D might be TRBD1 (5 bases). This CDR3 has 15 residues. V lost 0 bases, J lost 8 bases, and 14 bases lay in between. Looked up from germline, CDR1 is MNHEY and CDR2 is SMNVEV (reference sequence).

The chain has TRBV7-9 and TRBJ2-7; D remains unclear. From germline, CDR1 is SEHNR and CDR2 FQNEAQ (reference sequence). Trimming took 1 base from V and 4 from J, leaving 5 bases between them. The CDR3 runs to 12 residues. The CDR3 DNA is TGTGCCAGCAGCTTAGGAGTTTACGAGCAGTACTTC. Amino acids: CASSLGVYEQYF.

The chain uses TRBV28 and TRBJ2-7; 9 bases align to TRBD1. The junction had 6 bases not matched to a gene; V was cut back by 4 bases and J by 2 bases. The CDR3 runs to 15 residues. The germline CDR1 and CDR2 sequences are MDHEN and SYDVKM. CDR3 nucleotide sequence: TGTGCCAGCAGTTCGGCCGGGACAGGGCCCTACGAGCAGTACTTC. This translates into CASSSAGTGPYEQYF.

The chain couples TRBV4-3 to TRBJ2-5; weak D call: TRBD2 (7 bases). Between the trimmed V and J ends, which lost 3 bases and 5 bases, there was a span of 16 bases. Germline values: CDR1 LGHNA, CDR2 YSLEER. This CDR3 spans 15 amino acids. The DNA of the CDR3 is TGCGCCAGCAGCCAGAAAAGGGAGGGGGGCGAGACCCAGTACTTC. Translation gives CASSQKREGGETQYF.

The chain has TRBV6-1 and TRBJ2-1; weak D call: TRBD1 (6 bases). V was cut by 4 bases and J by 12 bases, with 16 bases left in between. CDR1 MNHNS and CDR2 SASEGT come from the germline V gene. The CDR3 loop spans 13 amino acids. The CDR3 protein is CASSATIQGGQFF. The CDR3 region has the DNA TGTGCCAGCAGTGCTACCATACAGGGTGGGCAGTTCTTC.

The chain couples TRBV6-4 to TRBJ2-7; D gene unclear. This CDR3 region has 11 residues. Germline CDR1 is MRHNA and CDR2 is SNTAGT. The V end was cut by 9 bases, the J end by 3 bases, with 9 bases between. CDR3: CARPRYYEQYF. The CDR3 coding sequence is TGTGCCAGACCTCGGTACTACGAGCAGTACTTC.

This clone has just a few counts. The chain is built from TRBV5-6 and TRBJ1-3; D remains ambiguous. The CDR3 extends over 15 amino acids. The V gene lost 0 bases and the J gene lost 7 bases, with 14 bases spanning the gap. Looked up from germline, CDR1 is SGHDT and CDR2 is YYEEEE. CDR3: CASSLEFRAGNTIYF. The CDR3 DNA reads TGTGCCAGCAGCTTGGAGTTCCGGGCCGGTAACACCATATATTTT.

The V and J genes are TRBV27 and TRBJ1-2; no clear D gene. The CDR3 covers 15 residues. V lost 5 bases and J 0 bases, leaving 13 bases between the germline ends. Germline loops: CDR1 MNHEY, CDR2 SMNVEV (reference sequence). The CDR3 here is CASSTRFTANYGYTF. In DNA form, the CDR3 reads TGTGCCAGCAGTACCAGATTCACGGCTAACTATGGCTACACCTTC.

The table lists this clone with a few counts. The chain employs TRBV11-2 and TRBJ2-7, with D possibly TRBD2 on 5 matching bases. Trimming stripped 4 bases from V and 5 bases from J, with 24 bases between. Germline CDR1 SGHAT, CDR2 FQNNGV. The CDR3 is made up of 17 amino acids. CDR3 amino acids: CASSSLLFVGMRNEQYF. CDR3 DNA: TGTGCCAGCAGCTCCCTTTTGTTTGTCGGGATGAGGAACGAGCAGTACTTC.

The chain has TRBV19 and TRBJ2-7; D is unclear. The CDR3 length is 14 residues. With 4 bases removed from V and 3 bases from J, the gap between germline ends came to 13 bases. Germline-derived CDR1 and CDR2 are LNHDA and SQIVND (reference sequence). The CDR3 sequence is CASSTPGSGYEQYF. As DNA, the CDR3 is TGTGCCAGTAGTACCCCCGGGTCGGGCTACGAGCAGTACTTC.

The chain couples TRBV5-1 to TRBJ2-3; 10 bases are a match to TRBD2. V shed 1 base and J 6 bases; nucleotides not matched to a gene: 2. CDR3 length: 14 amino acids. Germline V gene data show CDR1 as SGHRS and CDR2 as YFSETQ. This CDR3 is CASSLSGRADTQYF. Here the CDR3 DNA reads TGCGCCAGCAGCTTGAGCGGGAGGGCGGATACGCAGTATTTT.